This TCR beta chain was recovered during a study of CD8+ T cells in alopecia areata. CDR3 length: 15 residues. V lost 5 bases, J lost 7 bases, and 16 bases lay in between. CDR1 is SGHRS, CDR2 YFSETQ, per germline. General study results and limits: Lesional scalp, notably in alopecia totalis/universalis, had clonality above that of normal scalp.

This clone occurred once. Its antigen is unknown. Isolated RNA was reverse transcribed into cDNA used as the sequencing template. Clones were sequenced by immunoSEQ multiplex PCR, and TCRdb holds only the in-frame ones, with some missing. The repertoire holds hundreds of thousands of clones, with roughly two thirds as singletons. Researchers gathered lesional scalp punch biopsies and peripheral blood from patients with alopecia areata. This clonotype originated in a human donor with alopecia areata. V usage is TRBV5-1 and J usage is TRBJ1-6; D unresolved. The input for sequencing was CD4+ T cells sorted from blood, taken at week 0. The CDR3 reads CASRPSISENSPLHF. As DNA, the CDR3 is TGCGCCAGCAGACCCTCGATCAGTGAAAATTCACCCCTCCACTTT.